Listed here is a single T cell receptor beta chain. Antigen unknown. TCRdb's table, derived via immunoSEQ multiplex PCR, lists solely in-frame clones and lacks some. The top ten clones hold 2% to 2.5% of a sample with 25,000 to 35,000 clones, 85% of them seen once. The data are from a study of PD-1 blockade in classical Hodgkin lymphoma. Germline V lookup: CDR1 SEHNR, CDR2 FQNEAQ (reference sequence). V shed 0 bases, J shed 3 bases, and the junction held 6 bases outside the gene matches. The CDR3 contains 16 residues. Study conclusions and caveats: The study reported lower baseline TCR diversity in newly diagnosed patients than in healthy donors. A significant rise in TCR diversity by C4D1 was seen for CD4+ but not CD8+ cells. Baseline diversity resembling that of newly diagnosed patients was seen in complete responders.

Each patient's relapse followed autologous stem cell transplantation, and brentuximab vedotin exposure varied. The authors purified CD4+ T cells from thawed PBMCs by magnetic negative selection. Each best response was a complete response, a partial response or progressive disease. Specimen: CD4+ T cells from blood, collected at baseline. The source is a human donor with classical Hodgkin lymphoma. This rearrangement joins TRBV7-9 to TRBJ1-2, with 8 bases fitting TRBD1. The CDR3 coding sequence is TGTGCCAGCAGCTTAGCCCGGACAGGGAGGGACTATGGCTACACCTTC. Amino acid sequence: CASSLARTGRDYGYTF.